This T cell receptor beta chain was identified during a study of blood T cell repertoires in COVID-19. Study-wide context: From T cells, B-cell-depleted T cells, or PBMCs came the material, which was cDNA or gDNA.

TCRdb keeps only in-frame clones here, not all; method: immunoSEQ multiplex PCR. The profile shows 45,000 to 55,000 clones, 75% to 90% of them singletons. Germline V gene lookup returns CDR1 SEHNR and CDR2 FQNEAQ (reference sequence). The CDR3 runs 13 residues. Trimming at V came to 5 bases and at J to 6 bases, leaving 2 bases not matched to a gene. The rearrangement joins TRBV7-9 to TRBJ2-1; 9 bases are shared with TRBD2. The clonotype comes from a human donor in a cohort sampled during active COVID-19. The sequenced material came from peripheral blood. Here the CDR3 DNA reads TGTGCCAGCAGCGCGGGGGGGCCCAATGAGCAGTTCTTC. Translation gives CASSAGGPNEQFF.